The clone carrying this T cell receptor beta chain showed up many times. What it recognizes is unknown. V shed 7 bases and J 6 bases; nucleotides not matched to a gene: 4. The germline V gene encodes CDR1 SQVTM and CDR2 ANQGSEA. The CDR3 loop spans 11 amino acids. This entry is derived from a study of glioma-infiltrating T cells. Overall study findings and caveats: Gliomas, especially low-grade, showed above-expected tissue-blood divergence; non-neoplastic patients showed below.

Amplification of TCR alpha and beta CDR3 regions from RNA used iRepertoire nested multiplex PCR. Tissue mRNA or PBMC total RNA, about 85-400 ng, went into one-step reverse transcription and amplification. TCRdb reprocessed the multiplex PCR reads with MiXCR, giving one entry per CDR3 protein. The sample consists of tens of thousands of distinct CDR3 sequences, about 37% of them appearing once. This rearrangement joins TRBV29-1 to TRBJ2-5, with TRBD1 matching 8 bases. The sample consisted of glioma tissue, nonneoplastic brain tissue, or PBMCs (not recorded which). The sequence came from a human donor with low-grade glioma or glioblastoma, undergoing nonglioma brain surgery, or in good health (not recorded which). CDR3 loop: CSADRAQTQYF. CDR3 sequence (DNA): TGCAGCGCGGACAGGGCACAGACCCAGTACTTC.